This TCR beta chain was documented in a study of T cell changes during pregnancy in multiple sclerosis. This CDR3 region has 14 residues. Germline lookup yields CDR1 MNHEY and CDR2 SMNVEV (reference sequence). Trimming removed 6 bases from V and 6 bases from J; junction bases left unmatched: 6. This table comes from immunoSEQ multiplex PCR, and its TCRdb copy is limited to in-frame clones, with some not included. Here the sample spans 70,000 to 95,000 clones, approximately 94% being singletons. The sequences come from peripheral blood, collected after pregnancy. This sequence was found in a female donor in good health, enrolled as a control in a pregnancy study. The rearrangement joins TRBV27 to TRBJ1-5; TRBD1 matches at 9 bases. The CDR3 reads CASRRTGVLQPQHF. The CDR3 bases are TGTGCCAGCAGAAGGACAGGGGTTCTTCAGCCCCAGCATTTT.